The entry that follows covers one T cell receptor (beta chain) sequence. The CDR3 length is 12 residues. V was pared by 2 bases and J by 7 bases, with 8 bases between. Per the germline V gene, CDR1 is MRHNA and CDR2 is SNTAGT. This specimen belongs to a study of CD8 T cells in Susac syndrome. It was with random hexamers that 0.5 to 1 ug RNA was reverse transcribed. The authors amplified TCR beta CDR3 across 54 Vbeta and 13 Jbeta using immunoSEQ multiplex PCR. TCRdb reprocessed the immunoSEQ multiplex PCR reads with MiXCR, giving one entry per CDR3 protein. The table includes 150,000 or so distinct CDR3 sequences, 85% to 95% detected once. CD8+ and CD4+ T cells were negatively isolated; TEMRA cells were FACS-enriched.

The rearrangement joins TRBV6-4 to TRBJ1-1, with D hard to call. This receptor was identified in a human donor with Susac syndrome. Source material: CD4+ T cells from PBMCs. The CDR3 DNA sequence: TGTGCCAGCAGTGACAGTACAGTTGAAGCTTTCTTT. Translation gives CASSDSTVEAFF.